This TCR beta chain is from a study of CD8 T cells in ankylosing spondylitis. Study-wide results and limits: Within peripheral blood, clones linked to disease were CD8+ and relatively rare.

Trimming removed 2 bases from V and 1 base from J; junction bases left unmatched: 3. Germline values: CDR1 MNHEY, CDR2 SVGAGI. This CDR3 region has 15 residues. This clonotype was detected ten times or more. Its antigen is unidentified. TCRdb itself ran the 5' RACE reads through MiXCR, one entry per CDR3 protein. The sample has 200,000 to 300,000 distinct CDR3 sequences, about 11% seen once. Input material: blood, either unsorted or a sorted T cell fraction (not recorded which). This clonotype was obtained from a male donor with ankylosing spondylitis or in good health (not recorded which). This rearrangement joins TRBV6-5 to TRBJ2-3, with 7 bases that match TRBD2. The CDR3: CASSYLRGGTDTQYF. The DNA for the CDR3 is TGTGCCAGCAGTTACCTTCGGGGGGGCACAGATACGCAGTATTTT.